This T cell receptor beta chain was obtained from a study of cytomegalovirus exposure and HLA in healthy donors. General observations from the study: Sequencing artifact likely explains a cluster of highly shared sequence variants. Rarity held for most TCR sequences, but there were some public TCRs that occurred in many donors. Researchers counted about 150 TCR beta chains as cytomegalovirus-associated.

13 Jbeta primers and 60 Vbeta primers were used for the PCR. As handled by the study authors: In a later analysis, around 10 million of approximately 81 million unique beta chains occurred in at least two donors. Profiled with immunoSEQ multiplex PCR; TCRdb holds only in-frame clones, not every one. Clone size and the V and J calls come from that table; the DNA yielded D and trimming. The sample yields tens of thousands of clones, of which the top ten take up around 4.7%. As for this clone: No antigen is known for it.

The CDR3 has 12 amino acids. Germline V lookup: CDR1 SGHNT, CDR2 YYREEE (reference sequence). Deletions cut 0 bases from V and 4 bases from J, with 3 bases between. This receptor was obtained from a female donor in good health and CMV-seronegative. Material: PBMCs. The V call is TRBV5-4, the J call TRBJ2-3, with D hard to call. The CDR3 sequence is CASSLAADTQYF. The DNA for the CDR3 is TGTGCCAGCAGCTTGGCGGCAGATACGCAGTATTTT.